Sequencing of this T cell receptor beta chain was carried out in a study of cytomegalovirus exposure and HLA in healthy donors (dated by TCRdb to about 2017). Background for the entire study: According to an earlier analysis of 587 of the donors, 150 million to 200 million T cells yielded 117 million unique TCR beta sequences and around 280 Gb of sequence data. Rather than drawing on any new phenotypic data, the later analysis identified candidate immune exposures from TCR beta sequences and the way those sequences occurred across donors. The number of typed donors differed by locus: about 620-640 for A, B, C, DRB1 and DQB1; 500 to 550 for DQA1; 606 for DPA1; and about 450 for DPB1. Among the approximately 430 genotyped donors, more than 70% belonged to the genetic ancestry cluster associated with self-reported Caucasian donors. The study aimed to test whether signatures of past pathogen exposure could be identified by cataloging public T cell receptors. A later analysis re-analyzed previously published TCR beta repertoires from roughly 630 donors and added high-resolution HLA genotyping to study TCR occurrence patterns. The study combined high-throughput TCR immunosequencing, statistical association of individual TCRs with disease status, and machine learning to predict cytomegalovirus infection status. Four or five DR-DQ haplotypes were treated as single units for association and clustering because of strong linkage in the cohort. A later genetic analysis took genome-wide SNP genotypes for 398 of the 666 donors and used that subset as a discovery cohort. An earlier analysis of some 600 of the donors applied high-throughput TCR beta sequencing to assess whether each TCR beta V gene segment acted as functional or pseudogenic. The T cell repertoires of 666 subjects were profiled by immunosequencing and related to cytomegalovirus serostatus. Both class I and class II loci were covered by HLA typing, at four-digit resolution. Along with the roughly 700-subject first cohort, a separate validation cohort of over a hundred different subjects was used. Among a few hundred genotyped donors of the cohort, an average of roughly 240,000 unique TCR beta nucleotide sequences were sequenced per donor, around 18% of them non-productive. Every discovery cohort repertoire had been produced on one sequencing platform. Roughly 300 gigabases of sequencing data and around 90 million unique TCR sequences made up an early release that covered 500 to 700 HLA-typed donors. Donor age, sex, ethnicity and CMV serostatus were collected together with the repertoire data.

Study-wide conclusions, independent of this receptor: It was suggested by the authors that the approach could potentially be generalized to other disease states and immunological phenotypes. A cluster of highly shared sequence variants was judged likely to be a technical artifact of the sequencing pipeline. In a later genetic analysis, a missense DCLRE1C variant was associated with V-gene and J-gene trimming of TCR beta chains, and the association was replicated in an independent cohort. Most TCR sequences were seen in very few donors, while some public TCRs were found in many individuals. A further reported finding was that TCR beta sequences accurately predicted the HLA-A and HLA-B alleles for most subjects in the first cohort. A later analysis found that TCR association rates varied across HLA loci, with DRB1 alleles showing the most associated TCRs and HLA-C alleles the fewest. Because HLA typing was unavailable for some donors at each locus, only the typed subset was used in association tests. The cohort was sequenced for TCR beta chains only, and without alpha or paired-chain data the features that could be detected were limited. According to a later analysis, most CMV-associated TCR beta chains appeared to be HLA-restricted, and the HLA associations seemed to be driven largely by CMV exposure. Correlated functional status among segregating V segments might reflect linkage disequilibrium, but an unknown experimental factor could not be ruled out. A later analysis reported that several top co-occurrence clusters appeared linked to parvovirus B19, influenza, CMV and Epstein-Barr virus. CMV serostatus was the only immune exposure information available for the cohort. In vitro tests confirmed that a few of the cytomegalovirus-associated TCR beta chains recognize cytomegalovirus antigens. Roughly uniform sequencing depth across donors was assumed in presence/absence analyses, although this assumption may not hold. The study gave a list of about 150 TCR beta chains associated with cytomegalovirus. Over 15 rarely observed V segments, including chromosome 9 orphons, were excluded from the earlier analysis of some 590 of the donors because counts were too low. An earlier analysis of around 600 of the donors showed that most TCR beta V segments appeared in productive rearrangements either about 87% or about 30% of the time, which broadly matched IMGT annotations. In a later analysis, HLA-associated TCR beta chains were found to be more clonally expanded and to have lower generation probabilities than equally common non-associated chains. At a false discovery rate of 0.05, a later analysis linked fewer than 20,000 TCR beta sequences to specific HLA alleles. When HLA alleles, especially DR and DQ, strongly co-occurred, attributing TCR associations to individual alleles was difficult. The 87-base-pair reads could not distinguish some IMGT-functional V segments, including TRBV6-2 and TRBV6-3, so those segments were excluded. Compared with the roughly 700-donor mean, donors in an Asian-associated ancestry cluster had fewer N-insertions in productive TCRs, according to a later genetic analysis. The classifier was reported to diagnose cytomegalovirus status with high specificity and sensitivity in both the original and validation cohorts.

Concerning this clone: Its antigen remains unidentified. No base-level quality is on record; no much larger clone is a single base apart.

The cohort comprised under 700 healthy bone marrow donors. Cohort members were all nominally healthy when sampled, although unrecorded immune exposures were likely present. The donor tested CMV seropositive, placing the donor among the 289 seropositive members of the cohort. Each donor provided a peripheral blood sample, and peripheral blood mononuclear cells were used for TCR beta sequencing. Genomic DNA was extracted from the blood cell samples with the Qiagen DNeasy Blood Extraction Kit. Preparation of the library involved the immunoSEQ multiplex PCR assay. For the multiplex PCR, a mixture combining 60 forward primers for TCR Vbeta segments and 13 reverse primers for TCR Jbeta segments was used. Amplification of the CDR3 region of rearranged TCR beta genes was performed with a multiplex PCR assay on genomic DNA. The amplified TCR beta libraries were sequenced on the Illumina HiSeq System as 87-base-pair reads. On the study's bioinformatics: A later analysis tallied tens of millions of unique TCR beta chains across the 640 or so repertoires, and some 10 million of those chains were shared by two or more donors. A nearest-neighbor algorithm error-corrected the raw reads and collapsed the reads into unique sequences, merging closely related sequences to remove PCR and sequencing errors. V, D and J gene segments were assigned by aligning CDR3 sequences to IMGT reference sequences. For a sequence to be retained, a match of at least six nucleotides was required to both a V gene segment and a J gene segment. A rearrangement was called productive if the CDR3 had no stop codons and remained in frame with V and J, and every other rearrangement was called non-productive. CDR3 was defined according to IMGT convention as the region running from the second conserved V-encoded cysteine to the conserved J-encoded phenylalanine. The earlier analysis of more than 450 of the donors excluded sequences that lacked an unambiguous match to a single V gene segment. In an earlier analysis of several hundred of the donors, V segments were called functional above 56.7% productive rearrangements and were called segregating when the between-donor standard deviation exceeded 5%. A statistical classification framework was developed to diagnose cytomegalovirus status using the catalog of TCR beta chain sequences. A later analysis assigned V and J genes by comparing TCR nucleotide sequences with IMGT/GENE-DB human TR gene sequences. In a later analysis, CDR3 sequences and most-parsimonious VDJ recombination scenarios were assigned using the TCRdist pipeline. A later analysis defined each TCR beta chain by its CDR3 amino acid sequence plus V-gene family, and excluded reads lacking a unique V-gene family. As a way to deal with suspected cross-contamination and a sequencing artifact, a later analysis dropped hundreds of nucleotide sequences that were highly shared and had low generation probability. In a later analysis, a clonal expansion index was calculated for each public chain from normalized within-repertoire ranks of inferred template counts. A later analysis computed generation probabilities with a VDJ recombination model fitted to out-of-frame rearrangements, and checked the results against IGoR. In a later analysis, hypergeometric tests were used to score TCR-TCR, TCR-HLA and TCR-CMV co-occurrence, with a repertoire-size bias correction applied to TCR pairs. False discovery rates were estimated in a later analysis by permuting HLA or CMV assignments 20 times. In a later analysis, co-occurring TCRs were grouped using DBSCAN, and TCRdist sequence similarity was added for clustering within HLA-allele-positive subsets. Co-occurrence clustering excluded repertoires with fewer than 30,000 or more than 120,000 public chains, plus five with anomalous nucleotide sharing. TCRdb took this table from immuneACCESS and kept in-frame rearrangements with V and J called. Such tables lack part of the clones; where checked against another copy, unresolved V genes explain under half of the gap, and the rest is unexplained. The D gene and trimming were derived from the DNA, and the V and J assignments and clone size from that table. In this sample the table shows 80,000 to 100,000 clones, about 81% of which occur a single time. The ten most abundant clones make up roughly 5.1% of the sample.

Its CDR3 holds 15 amino acids, cysteine through phenylalanine. Only the CDR3 part of the read is kept: 45 bases, read in frame from the first base. Per the germline V gene (reference sequence), SGHNT is the CDR1 and YYREEE is the CDR2. V is pruned by 0 bases and J by 9 bases, leaving 8 bases of the junction without a gene match. The sequence joins TRBV5-4 to TRBJ2-5, and TRBD1 aligns with 10 junction nucleotides. This clonotype originated in a man in his forties in good health and CMV-seropositive. Material: PBMCs. Read as DNA, the sequence is TGTGCCAGCAGCTTGGCCCCCGGGACAGGGGAGGCCCAGTACTTC. Its protein product is CASSLAPGTGEAQYF. The CDR3, completed at both ends by the reference TRBV5-4 and TRBJ2-5 genes, gives the full variable domain ETGVTQSPTHLIKTRGQQVTLRCSSQSGHNTVSWYQQALGQGPQFIFQYYREEENGRGNFPPRFSGLQFPNYSSELNVNALELDDSALYLCASSLAPGTGEAQYFGPGTRLLVL.